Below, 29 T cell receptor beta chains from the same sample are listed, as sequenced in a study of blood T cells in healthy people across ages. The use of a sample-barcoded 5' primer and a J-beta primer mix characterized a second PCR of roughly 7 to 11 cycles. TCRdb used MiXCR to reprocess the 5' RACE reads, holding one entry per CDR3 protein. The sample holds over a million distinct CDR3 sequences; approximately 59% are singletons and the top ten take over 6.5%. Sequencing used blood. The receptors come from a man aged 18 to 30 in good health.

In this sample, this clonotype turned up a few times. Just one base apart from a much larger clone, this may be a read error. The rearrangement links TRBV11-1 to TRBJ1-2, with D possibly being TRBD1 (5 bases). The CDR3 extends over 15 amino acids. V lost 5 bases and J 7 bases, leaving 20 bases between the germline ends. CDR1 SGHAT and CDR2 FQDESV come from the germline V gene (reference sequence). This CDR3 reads CASSPTGGAGCGYTF. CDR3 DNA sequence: TGTGCCAGCAGCCCAACCGGTGGGGCGGGCTGTGGCTACACCTTC.

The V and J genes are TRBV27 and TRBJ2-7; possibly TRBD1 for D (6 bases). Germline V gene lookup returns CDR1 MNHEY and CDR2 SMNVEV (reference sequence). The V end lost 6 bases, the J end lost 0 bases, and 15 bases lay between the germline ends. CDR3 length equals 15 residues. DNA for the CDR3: TGTGCCAGCAGCAAACTTCAGGGGTTCTCCTACGAGCAGTACTTC. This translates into CASSKLQGFSYEQYF.

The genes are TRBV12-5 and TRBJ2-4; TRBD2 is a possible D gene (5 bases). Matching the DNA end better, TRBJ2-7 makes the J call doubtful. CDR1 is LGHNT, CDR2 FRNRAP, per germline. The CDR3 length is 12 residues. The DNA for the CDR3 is TGTGCTAGTGGTGACCACGCGGGCGAGCAGTACTTC. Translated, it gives CASGDHAGEQYF.

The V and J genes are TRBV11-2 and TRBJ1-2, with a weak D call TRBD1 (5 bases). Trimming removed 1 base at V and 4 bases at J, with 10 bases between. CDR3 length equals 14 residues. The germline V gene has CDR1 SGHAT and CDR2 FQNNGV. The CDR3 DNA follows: TGTGCCAGCAGCTTAGGACAGTCTACCTATGGCTACACCTTC. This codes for CASSLGQSTYGYTF.

The CDR3 sequence is CSAKKPGGPSSLREQYF. CDR3 bases: TGCAGTGCAAAGAAGCCGGGGGGCCCATCCTCTTTACGCGAGCAGTACTTC. V gene TRBV20-1 combines with J gene TRBJ2-7; possible D gene TRBD2, 7 bases. The V gene lost 6 bases and the J gene lost 6 bases, with 30 bases spanning the gap. Germline V gene sequence: CDR1 DFQATT, CDR2 SNEGSKA (reference sequence). CDR3 length: 17 amino acids.

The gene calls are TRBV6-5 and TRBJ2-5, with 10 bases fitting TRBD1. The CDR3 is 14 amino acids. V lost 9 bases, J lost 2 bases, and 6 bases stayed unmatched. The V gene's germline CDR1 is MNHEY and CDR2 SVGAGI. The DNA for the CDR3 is TGTGCCAGTGGGGGACAGGGGCGGCAAGAGACCCAGTACTTC. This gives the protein CASGGQGRQETQYF.

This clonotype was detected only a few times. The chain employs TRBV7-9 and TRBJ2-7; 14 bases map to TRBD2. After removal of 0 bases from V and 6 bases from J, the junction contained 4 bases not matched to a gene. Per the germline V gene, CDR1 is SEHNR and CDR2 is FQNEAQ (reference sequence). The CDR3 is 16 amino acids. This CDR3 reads CASSLAGTSGSREQYF. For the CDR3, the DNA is TGTGCCAGCAGCTTAGCCGGGACTAGCGGGAGTCGCGAGCAGTACTTC.

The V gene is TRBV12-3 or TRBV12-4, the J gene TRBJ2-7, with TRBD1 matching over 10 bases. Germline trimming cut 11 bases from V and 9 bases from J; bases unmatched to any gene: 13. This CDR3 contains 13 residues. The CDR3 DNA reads TGTGCCCGCACGGGGACAGGGGCCGGGGGGCAGTACTTC. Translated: CARTGTGAGGQYF.

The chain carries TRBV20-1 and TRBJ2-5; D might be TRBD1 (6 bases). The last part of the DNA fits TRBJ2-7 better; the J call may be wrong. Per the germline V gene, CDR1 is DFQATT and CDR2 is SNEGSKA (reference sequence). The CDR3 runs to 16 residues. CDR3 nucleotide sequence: TGCAGTGCTAGAGCTCATCCGTCACAGGGTTCCTACGAGCAGTACTTC. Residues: CSARAHPSQGSYEQYF.

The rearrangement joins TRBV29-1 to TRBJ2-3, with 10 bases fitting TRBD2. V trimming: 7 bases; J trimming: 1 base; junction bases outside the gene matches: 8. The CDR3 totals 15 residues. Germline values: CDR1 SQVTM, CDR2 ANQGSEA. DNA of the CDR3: TGCAGCGCTTTAAGCGGGGGGGAGGGCACAGATACGCAGTATTTT. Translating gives CSALSGGEGTDTQYF.

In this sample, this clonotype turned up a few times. CDR3 loop: CASSRVSRTDTQYF. The CDR3 DNA reads TGCGCCAGCAGCCGAGTCTCACGAACAGATACGCAGTATTTT. The J gene is TRBJ2-3, the V gene TRBV5-1; D uncertain. The CDR3 covers 14 residues. CDR1 and CDR2 from the germline V gene are SGHRS and YFSETQ. V lost 4 bases, J lost 3 bases, and 12 bases lay in between.

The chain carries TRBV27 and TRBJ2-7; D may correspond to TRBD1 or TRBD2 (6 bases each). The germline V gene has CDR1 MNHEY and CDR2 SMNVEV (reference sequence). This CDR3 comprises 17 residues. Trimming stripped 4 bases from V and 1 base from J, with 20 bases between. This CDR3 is CASSSGHPGSSSYEQYF. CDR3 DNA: TGTGCCAGCAGTTCGGGACACCCCGGGAGCTCGTCCTACGAGCAGTACTTC.

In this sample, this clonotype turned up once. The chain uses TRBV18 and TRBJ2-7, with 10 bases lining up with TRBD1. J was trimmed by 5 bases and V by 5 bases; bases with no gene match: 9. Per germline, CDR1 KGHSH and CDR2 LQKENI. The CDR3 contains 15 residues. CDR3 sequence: CASSGPGQGNDEQYF. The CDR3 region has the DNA TGTGCCAGCTCAGGACCGGGACAGGGGAACGACGAGCAGTACTTC.

The CDR3 region is CSVGTGKLAVNEQFF. The DNA of the CDR3 is TGCAGCGTTGGGACAGGGAAACTAGCGGTCAATGAGCAGTTCTTC. This chain links TRBV29-1 with TRBJ2-1; D is tentatively TRBD1 or TRBD2 (8 bases each). In germline, CDR1 is SQVTM, CDR2 ANQGSEA. Deletions cut 4 bases from V and 6 bases from J, with 19 bases between. The CDR3 runs to 15 residues.

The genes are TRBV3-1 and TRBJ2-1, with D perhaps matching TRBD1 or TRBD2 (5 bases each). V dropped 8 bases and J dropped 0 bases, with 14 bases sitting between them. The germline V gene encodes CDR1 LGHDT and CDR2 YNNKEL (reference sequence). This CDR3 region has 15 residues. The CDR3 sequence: CASSRGSSSYNEQFF. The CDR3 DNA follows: TGTGCCAGCTCACGGGGCTCCAGCTCCTACAATGAGCAGTTCTTC.

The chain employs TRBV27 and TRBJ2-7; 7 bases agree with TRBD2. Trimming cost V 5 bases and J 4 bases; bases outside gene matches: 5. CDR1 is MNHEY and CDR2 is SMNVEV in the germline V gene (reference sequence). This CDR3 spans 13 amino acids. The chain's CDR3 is CASSPGTMYEQYF. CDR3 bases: TGTGCCAGCAGTCCCGGGACTATGTACGAGCAGTACTTC.

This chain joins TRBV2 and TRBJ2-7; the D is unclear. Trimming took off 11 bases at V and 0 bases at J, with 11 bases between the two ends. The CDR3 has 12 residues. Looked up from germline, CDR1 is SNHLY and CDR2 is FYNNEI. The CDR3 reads CAQGGSSYEQYF. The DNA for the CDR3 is TGTGCCCAAGGCGGAAGCTCCTACGAGCAGTACTTC.

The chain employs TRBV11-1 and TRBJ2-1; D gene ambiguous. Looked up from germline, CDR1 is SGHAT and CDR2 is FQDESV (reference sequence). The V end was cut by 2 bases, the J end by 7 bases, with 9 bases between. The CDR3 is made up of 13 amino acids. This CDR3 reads CASSLYEQNEQFF. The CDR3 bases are TGTGCCAGCAGCTTATACGAGCAAAATGAGCAGTTCTTC. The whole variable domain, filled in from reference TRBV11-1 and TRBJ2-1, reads EAEVAQSPRYKITEKSQAVAFWCDPISGHATLYWYRQILGQGPELLVQFQDESVVDDSQLPKDRFSAERLKGVDSTLKIQPAELGDSAMYLCASSLYEQNEQFFGPGTRLTVL.

In DNA, the CDR3 is TGTGCCACCAGTTACGGGAGAGGTTACGAGCAGTACTTC. Its translation is CATSYGRGYEQYF. The J gene is TRBJ2-4, the V gene TRBV15; tentatively, D is TRBD2 (6 bases). The J call is doubtful: the DNA matches TRBJ2-7 better. Germline loops: CDR1 LNHNV, CDR2 YYDKDF (reference sequence). CDR3 size: 13 residues.

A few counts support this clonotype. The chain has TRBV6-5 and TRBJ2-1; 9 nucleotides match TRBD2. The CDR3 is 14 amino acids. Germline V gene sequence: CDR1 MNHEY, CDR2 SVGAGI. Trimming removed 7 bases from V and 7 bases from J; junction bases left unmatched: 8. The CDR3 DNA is TGTGCCAGCACCATAGCGGGAGCGTTGAATGAGCAGTTCTTC. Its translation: CASTIAGALNEQFF.

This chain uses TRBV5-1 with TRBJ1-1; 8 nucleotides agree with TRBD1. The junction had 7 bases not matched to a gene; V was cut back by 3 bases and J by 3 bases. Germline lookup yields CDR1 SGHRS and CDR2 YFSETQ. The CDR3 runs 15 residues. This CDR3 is CASSWGAGGYTEAFF. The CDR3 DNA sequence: TGCGCCAGCAGCTGGGGGGCAGGGGGCTACACTGAAGCTTTCTTT.

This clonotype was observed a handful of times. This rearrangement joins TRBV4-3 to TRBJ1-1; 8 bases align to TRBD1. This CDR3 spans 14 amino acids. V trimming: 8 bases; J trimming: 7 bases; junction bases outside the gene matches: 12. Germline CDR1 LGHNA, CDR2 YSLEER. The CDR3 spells CASQTGTGTSEAFF. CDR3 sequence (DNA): TGCGCCAGCCAAACCGGGACAGGTACTAGTGAAGCTTTCTTT.

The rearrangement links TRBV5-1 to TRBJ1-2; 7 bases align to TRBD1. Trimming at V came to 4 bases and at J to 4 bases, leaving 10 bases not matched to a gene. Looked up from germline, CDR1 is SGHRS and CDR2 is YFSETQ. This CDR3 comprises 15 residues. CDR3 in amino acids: CASSTDLGTVYGYTF. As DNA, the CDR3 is TGCGCCAGCAGCACAGACCTCGGGACAGTCTATGGCTACACCTTC.

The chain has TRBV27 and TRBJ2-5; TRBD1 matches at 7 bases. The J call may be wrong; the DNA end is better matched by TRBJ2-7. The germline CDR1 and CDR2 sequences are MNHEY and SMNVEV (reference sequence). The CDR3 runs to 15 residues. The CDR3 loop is CASSPNRDSPYEQYF. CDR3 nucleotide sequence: TGTGCCAGCAGTCCGAACCGGGACAGTCCCTACGAGCAGTACTTC.

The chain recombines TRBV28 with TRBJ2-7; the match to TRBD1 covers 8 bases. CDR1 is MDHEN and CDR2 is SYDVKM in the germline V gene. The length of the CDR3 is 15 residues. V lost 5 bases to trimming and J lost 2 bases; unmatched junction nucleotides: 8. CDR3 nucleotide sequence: TGTGCCAGCAGTGTACTGGGACAGGAGCCCTACGAGCAGTACTTC. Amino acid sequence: CASSVLGQEPYEQYF.

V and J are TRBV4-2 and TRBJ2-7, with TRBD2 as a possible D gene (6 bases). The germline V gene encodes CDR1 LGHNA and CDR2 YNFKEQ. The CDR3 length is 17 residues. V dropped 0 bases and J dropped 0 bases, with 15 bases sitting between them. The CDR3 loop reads CASSQDRRDFSSYEQYF. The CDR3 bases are TGTGCCAGCAGCCAAGATAGGAGGGACTTTAGCTCCTACGAGCAGTACTTC.

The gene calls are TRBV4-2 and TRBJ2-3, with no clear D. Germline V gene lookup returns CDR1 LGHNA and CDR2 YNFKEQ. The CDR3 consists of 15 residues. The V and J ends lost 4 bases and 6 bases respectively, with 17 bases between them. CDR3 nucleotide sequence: TGTGCCAGCAGCCGCGGTGAGGCCCTCGGGGATACGCAGTATTTT. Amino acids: CASSRGEALGDTQYF.

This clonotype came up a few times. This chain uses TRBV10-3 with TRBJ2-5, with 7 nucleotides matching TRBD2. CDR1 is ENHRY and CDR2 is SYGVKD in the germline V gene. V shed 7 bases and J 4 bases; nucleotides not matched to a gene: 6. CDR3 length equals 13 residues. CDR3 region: CAITERGGETQYF. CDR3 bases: TGTGCCATCACAGAACGCGGGGGAGAGACCCAGTACTTC.

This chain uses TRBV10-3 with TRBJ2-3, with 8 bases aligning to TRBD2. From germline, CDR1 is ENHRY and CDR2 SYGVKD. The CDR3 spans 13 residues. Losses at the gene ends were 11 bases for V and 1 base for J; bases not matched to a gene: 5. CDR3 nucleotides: TGTGCCGCAGGACTAGCCCGCACAGATACGCAGTATTTT. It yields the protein CAAGLARTDTQYF.